Many counts were recorded for the clone carrying this T cell receptor (beta chain). Its antigen remains unknown. This entry belongs to a study of T-cell reconstitution after alpha-beta-depleted transplantation in children. The CDR3 has 13 residues. V was clipped by 4 bases and J by 7 bases, with 15 bases between them. Germline V CDR1 and CDR2: SGHDT, YYEEEE. Study observations and caveats: Hyperexpanded clones declined; after one year, newly produced T cells mostly supplied diversity. Alpha-beta T cells about two months after transplant reportedly derived from several hundred expanded graft clones. Certain patients had high TCRbeta diversity at day 60, and it came from recipient T cells and thymic progenitors that survived.

The authors prepared the TCRbeta library with unique molecular identifiers. In TCRdb, the PCR reads were re-called with MiXCR into one record per CDR3 protein. The data hold hundreds of thousands of distinct CDR3 sequences, with 10% to 15% observed a single time. Sequenced here: PBMCs, mostly from graft donor cells, sampled 360 days after TCRalphabeta/CD19-depleted stem cell transplant. This receptor was obtained from a male patient aged 10-17 years who had a stem cell transplant for acute myeloid leukemia, so the T cells may come from the graft donor. The chain recombines TRBV5-6 with TRBJ2-7; TRBD2 might be the D (5 bases). The CDR3 loop is CASSTQRGIEQYF. The CDR3 nucleotides are TGTGCCAGCAGCACCCAACGAGGGATAGAGCAGTACTTC.